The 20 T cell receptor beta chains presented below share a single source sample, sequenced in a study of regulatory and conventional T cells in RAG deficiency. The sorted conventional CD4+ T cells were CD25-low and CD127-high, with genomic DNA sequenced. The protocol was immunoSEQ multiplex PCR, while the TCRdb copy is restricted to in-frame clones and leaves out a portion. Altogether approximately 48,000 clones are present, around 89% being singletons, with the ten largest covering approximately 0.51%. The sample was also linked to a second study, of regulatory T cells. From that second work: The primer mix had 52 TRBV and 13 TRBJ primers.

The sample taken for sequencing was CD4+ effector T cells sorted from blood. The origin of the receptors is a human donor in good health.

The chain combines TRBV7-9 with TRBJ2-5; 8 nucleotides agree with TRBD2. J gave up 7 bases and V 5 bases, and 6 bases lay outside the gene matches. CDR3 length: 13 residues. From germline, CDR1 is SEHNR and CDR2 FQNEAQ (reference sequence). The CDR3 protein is CASSQGLAGTQYF. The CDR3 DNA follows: TGTGCCAGCAGCCAAGGACTAGCCGGGACCCAGTACTTC.

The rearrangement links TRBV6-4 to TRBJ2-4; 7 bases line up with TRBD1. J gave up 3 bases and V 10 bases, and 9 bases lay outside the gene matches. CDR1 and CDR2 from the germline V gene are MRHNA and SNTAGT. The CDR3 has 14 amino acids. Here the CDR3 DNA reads TGTGCCACCCAGACAGGGTTAGACAAAAACATTCAGTACTTC. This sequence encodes CATQTGLDKNIQYF.

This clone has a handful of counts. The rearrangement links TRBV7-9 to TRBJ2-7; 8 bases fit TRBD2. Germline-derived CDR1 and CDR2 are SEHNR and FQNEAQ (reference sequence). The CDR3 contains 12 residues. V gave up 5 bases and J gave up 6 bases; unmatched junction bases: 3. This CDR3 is CASSPGGLEQYF. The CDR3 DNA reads TGTGCCAGCAGCCCGGGAGGGCTCGAGCAGTACTTC.

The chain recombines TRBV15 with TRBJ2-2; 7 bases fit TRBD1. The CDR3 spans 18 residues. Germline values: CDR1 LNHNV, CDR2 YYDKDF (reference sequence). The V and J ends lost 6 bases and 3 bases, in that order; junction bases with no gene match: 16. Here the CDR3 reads CATRAGTASLHHTGELFF. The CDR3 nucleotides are TGTGCCACCAGAGCAGGGACAGCAAGTTTGCATCACACCGGGGAGCTGTTTTTT.

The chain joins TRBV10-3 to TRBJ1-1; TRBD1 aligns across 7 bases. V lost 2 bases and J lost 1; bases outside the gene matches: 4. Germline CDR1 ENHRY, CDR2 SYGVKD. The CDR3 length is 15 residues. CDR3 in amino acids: CAISEPGQPNTEAFF. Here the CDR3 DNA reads TGTGCCATCAGTGAGCCGGGACAGCCGAACACTGAAGCTTTCTTT.

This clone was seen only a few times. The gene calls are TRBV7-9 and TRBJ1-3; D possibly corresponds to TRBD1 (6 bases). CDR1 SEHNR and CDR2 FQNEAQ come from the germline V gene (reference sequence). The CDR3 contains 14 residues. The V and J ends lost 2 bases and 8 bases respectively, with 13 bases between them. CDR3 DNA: TGTGCCAGCAGCTTACAAGGGACAACGGACACCATATATTTT. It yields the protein CASSLQGTTDTIYF.

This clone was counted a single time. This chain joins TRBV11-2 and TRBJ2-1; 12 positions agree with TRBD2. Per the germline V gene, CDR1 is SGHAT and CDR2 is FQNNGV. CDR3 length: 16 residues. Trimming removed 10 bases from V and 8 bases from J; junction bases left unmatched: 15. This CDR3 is CATADSSGGARDEQFF. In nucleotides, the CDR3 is TGTGCCACCGCGGACTCTAGCGGGGGGGCCAGAGATGAGCAGTTCTTC.

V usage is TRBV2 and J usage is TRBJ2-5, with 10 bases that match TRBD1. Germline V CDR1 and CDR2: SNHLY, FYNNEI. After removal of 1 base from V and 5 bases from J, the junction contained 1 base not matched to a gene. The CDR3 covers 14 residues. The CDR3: CASSEGTGGETQYF. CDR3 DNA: TGTGCCAGCAGTGAAGGGACAGGGGGGGAGACCCAGTACTTC.

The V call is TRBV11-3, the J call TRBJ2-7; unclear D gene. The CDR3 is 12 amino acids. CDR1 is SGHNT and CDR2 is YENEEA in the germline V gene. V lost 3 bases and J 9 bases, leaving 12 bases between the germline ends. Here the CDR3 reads CASSFQVAWQYF. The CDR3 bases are TGTGCCAGCAGCTTCCAGGTAGCATGGCAGTACTTC. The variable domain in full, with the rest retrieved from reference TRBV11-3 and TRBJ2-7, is EAGVVQSPRYKIIEKKQPVAFWCNPISGHNTLYWYLQNLGQGPELLIRYENEEAVDDSQLPKDRFSAERLKGVDSTLKIQPAELGDSAVYLCASSFQVAWQYFGPGTRLTVT.

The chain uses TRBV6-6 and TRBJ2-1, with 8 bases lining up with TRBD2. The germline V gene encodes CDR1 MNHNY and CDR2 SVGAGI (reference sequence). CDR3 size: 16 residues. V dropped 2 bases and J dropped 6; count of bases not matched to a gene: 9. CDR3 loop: CASSYNWASGLNEQFF. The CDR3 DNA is TGTGCCAGCAGTTACAATTGGGCTAGCGGGCTCAATGAGCAGTTCTTC.

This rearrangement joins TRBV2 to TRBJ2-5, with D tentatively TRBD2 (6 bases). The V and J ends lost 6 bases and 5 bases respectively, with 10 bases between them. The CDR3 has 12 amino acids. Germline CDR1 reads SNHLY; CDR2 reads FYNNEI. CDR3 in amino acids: CASSGTPETQYF. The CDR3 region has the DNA TGTGCCAGCAGCGGGACTCCCGAGACCCAGTACTTC.

The CDR3 DNA reads as TGTGCCAGTAGTAACCACGACCAGCCGGGGCAGCCCCAGCATTTT. Translating gives CASSNHDQPGQPQHF. The chain joins TRBV19 to TRBJ1-5; no clear D gene. Trimming pared 4 bases from V and 7 bases from J, leaving 17 bases between. The CDR3 length is 15 residues. Per germline, CDR1 LNHDA and CDR2 SQIVND (reference sequence).

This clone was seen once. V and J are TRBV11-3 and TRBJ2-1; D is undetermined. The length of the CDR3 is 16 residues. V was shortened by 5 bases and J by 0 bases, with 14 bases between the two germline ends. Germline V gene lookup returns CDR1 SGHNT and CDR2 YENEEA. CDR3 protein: CASSLPGRSSYNEQFF. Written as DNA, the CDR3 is TGTGCCAGCAGCCTACCCGGTCGCAGCTCCTACAATGAGCAGTTCTTC.

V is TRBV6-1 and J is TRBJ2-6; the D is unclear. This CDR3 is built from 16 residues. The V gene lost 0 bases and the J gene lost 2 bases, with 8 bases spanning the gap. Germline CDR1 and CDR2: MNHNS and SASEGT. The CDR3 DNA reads TGTGCCAGCAGTGAAGCAACAGCCCCTGGGGCCAACGTCCTGACTTTC. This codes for CASSEATAPGANVLTF.

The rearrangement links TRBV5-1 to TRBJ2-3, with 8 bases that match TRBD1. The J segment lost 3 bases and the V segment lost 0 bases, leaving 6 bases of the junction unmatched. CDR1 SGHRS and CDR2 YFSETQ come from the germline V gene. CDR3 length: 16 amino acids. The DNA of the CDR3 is TGCGCCAGCAGCTTGGCTCAGGGGGCGGTAACAGATACGCAGTATTTT. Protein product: CASSLAQGAVTDTQYF. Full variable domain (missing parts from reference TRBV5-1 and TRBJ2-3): KAGVTQTPRYLIKTRGQQVTLSCSPISGHRSVSWYQQTPGQGLQFLFEYFSETQRNKGNFPGRFSGRQFSNSRSEMNVSTLELGDSALYLCASSLAQGAVTDTQYFGPGTRLTVL.

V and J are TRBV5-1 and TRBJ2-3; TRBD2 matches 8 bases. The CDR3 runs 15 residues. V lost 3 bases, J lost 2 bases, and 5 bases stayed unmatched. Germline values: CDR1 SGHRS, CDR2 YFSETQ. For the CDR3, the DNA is TGCGCCAGCAGCTCCGGGACTAGACACACAGATACGCAGTATTTT. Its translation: CASSSGTRHTDTQYF.

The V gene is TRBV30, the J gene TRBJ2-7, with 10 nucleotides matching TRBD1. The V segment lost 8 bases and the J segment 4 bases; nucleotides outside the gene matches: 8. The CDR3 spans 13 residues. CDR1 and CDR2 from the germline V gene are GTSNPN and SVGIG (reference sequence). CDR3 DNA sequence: TGTGCCCTGGGCAGGGACAGGGGATACGAGCAGTACTTC. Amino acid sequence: CALGRDRGYEQYF.

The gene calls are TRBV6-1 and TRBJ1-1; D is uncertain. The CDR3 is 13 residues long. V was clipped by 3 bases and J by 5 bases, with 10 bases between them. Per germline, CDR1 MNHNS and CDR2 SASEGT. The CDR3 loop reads CASSEGGRTEAFF. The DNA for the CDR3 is TGTGCCAGCAGTGAGGGAGGAAGAACTGAAGCTTTCTTT.

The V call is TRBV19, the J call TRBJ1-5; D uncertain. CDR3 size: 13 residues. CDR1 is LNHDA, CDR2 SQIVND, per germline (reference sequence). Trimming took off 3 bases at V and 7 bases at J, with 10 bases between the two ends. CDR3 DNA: TGTGCCAGTAGTATTGAGGGAAGCCAGCCCCAGCATTTT. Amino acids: CASSIEGSQPQHF.

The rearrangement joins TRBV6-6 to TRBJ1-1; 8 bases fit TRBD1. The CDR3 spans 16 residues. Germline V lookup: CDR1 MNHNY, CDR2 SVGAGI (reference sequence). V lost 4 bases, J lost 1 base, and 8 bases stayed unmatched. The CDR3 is CASSSPGTGPNTEAFF. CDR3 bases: TGTGCCAGCAGTTCCCCCGGGACAGGCCCGAACACTGAAGCTTTCTTT.